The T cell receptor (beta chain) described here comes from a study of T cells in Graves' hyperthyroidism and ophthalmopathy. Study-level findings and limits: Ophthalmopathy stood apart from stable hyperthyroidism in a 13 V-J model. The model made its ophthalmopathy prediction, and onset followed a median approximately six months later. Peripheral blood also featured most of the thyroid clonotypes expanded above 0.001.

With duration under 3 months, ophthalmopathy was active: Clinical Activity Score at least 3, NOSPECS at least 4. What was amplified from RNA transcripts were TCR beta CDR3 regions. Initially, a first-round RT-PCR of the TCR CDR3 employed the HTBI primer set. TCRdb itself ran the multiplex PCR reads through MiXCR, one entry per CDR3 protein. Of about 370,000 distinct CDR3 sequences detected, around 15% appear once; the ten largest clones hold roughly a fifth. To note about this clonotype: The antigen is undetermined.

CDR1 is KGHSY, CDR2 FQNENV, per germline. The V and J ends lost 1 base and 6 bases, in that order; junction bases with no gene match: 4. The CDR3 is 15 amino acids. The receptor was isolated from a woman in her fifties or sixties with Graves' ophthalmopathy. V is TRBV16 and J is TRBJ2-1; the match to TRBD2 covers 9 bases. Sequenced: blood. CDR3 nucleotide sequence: TGTGCCAGCAGCCAATACCTAGCGGGAAGCAATGAGCAGTTCTTC. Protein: CASSQYLAGSNEQFF.